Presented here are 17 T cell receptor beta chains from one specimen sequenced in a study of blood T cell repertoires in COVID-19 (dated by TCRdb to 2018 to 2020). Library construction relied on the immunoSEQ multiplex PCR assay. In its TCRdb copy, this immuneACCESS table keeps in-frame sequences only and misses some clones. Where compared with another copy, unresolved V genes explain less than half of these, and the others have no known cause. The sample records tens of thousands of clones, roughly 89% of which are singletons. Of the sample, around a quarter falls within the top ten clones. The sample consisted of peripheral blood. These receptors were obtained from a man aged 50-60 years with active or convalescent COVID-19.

The CDR3 is CASSQDKGRLHEKLFF. CDR3 coding DNA: TGCGCCAGCAGCCAAGATAAGGGGAGGTTGCATGAAAAACTGTTTTTT. The chain links TRBV4-1 to TRBJ1-4; D might be TRBD1 (5 bases). The CDR3 covers 16 residues. Per the germline V gene, CDR1 is MGHRA and CDR2 is YSYEKL. The germline V and J ends were trimmed by 0 bases and 6 bases, with 14 bases remaining between them.

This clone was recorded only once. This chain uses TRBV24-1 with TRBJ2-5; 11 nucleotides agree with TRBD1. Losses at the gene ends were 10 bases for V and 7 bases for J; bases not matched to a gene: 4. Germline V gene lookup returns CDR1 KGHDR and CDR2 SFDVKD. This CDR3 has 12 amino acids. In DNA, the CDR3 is TGTGCCACAGGACAGGGGGCAGGGACCCAGTACTTC. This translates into CATGQGAGTQYF.

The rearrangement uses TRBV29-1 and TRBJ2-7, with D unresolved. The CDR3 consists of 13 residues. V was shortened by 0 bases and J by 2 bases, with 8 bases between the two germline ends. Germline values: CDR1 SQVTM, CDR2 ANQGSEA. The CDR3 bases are TGCAGCGTTGAAGAATTCGGTGCCTACGAGCAGTACTTC. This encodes CSVEEFGAYEQYF.

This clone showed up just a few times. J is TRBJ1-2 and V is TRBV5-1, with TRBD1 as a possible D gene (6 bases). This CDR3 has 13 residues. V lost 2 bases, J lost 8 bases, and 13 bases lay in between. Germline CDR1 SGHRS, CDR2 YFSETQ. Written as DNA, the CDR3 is TGCGCCAGCAGCTTAACAGGGAACTCGGGCTACACCTTC. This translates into CASSLTGNSGYTF. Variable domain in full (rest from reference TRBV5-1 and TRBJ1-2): KAGVTQTPRYLIKTRGQQVTLSCSPISGHRSVSWYQQTPGQGLQFLFEYFSETQRNKGNFPGRFSGRQFSNSRSEMNVSTLELGDSALYLCASSLTGNSGYTFGSGTRLTVV.

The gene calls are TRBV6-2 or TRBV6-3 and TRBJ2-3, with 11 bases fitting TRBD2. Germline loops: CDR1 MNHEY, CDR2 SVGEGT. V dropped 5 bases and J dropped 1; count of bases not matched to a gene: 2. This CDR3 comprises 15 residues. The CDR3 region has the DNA TGTGCCAGCAGTAAACTAGCGGGGGGCACAGATACGCAGTATTTT. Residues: CASSKLAGGTDTQYF.

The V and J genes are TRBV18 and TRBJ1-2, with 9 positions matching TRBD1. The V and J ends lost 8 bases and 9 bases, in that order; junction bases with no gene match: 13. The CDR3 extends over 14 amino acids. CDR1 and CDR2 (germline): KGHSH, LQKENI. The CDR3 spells CASAEFDRGYSYTF. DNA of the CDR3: TGTGCCAGCGCAGAATTTGACAGGGGGTATAGCTACACCTTC.

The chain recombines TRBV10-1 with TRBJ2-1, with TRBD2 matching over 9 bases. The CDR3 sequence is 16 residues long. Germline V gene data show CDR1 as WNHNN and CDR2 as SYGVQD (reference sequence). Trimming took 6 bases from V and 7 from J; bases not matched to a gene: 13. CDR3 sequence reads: CASSDISGRGENEQFF. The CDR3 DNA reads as TGCGCCAGCAGCGACATTAGCGGGAGAGGAGAAAATGAGCAGTTCTTC.

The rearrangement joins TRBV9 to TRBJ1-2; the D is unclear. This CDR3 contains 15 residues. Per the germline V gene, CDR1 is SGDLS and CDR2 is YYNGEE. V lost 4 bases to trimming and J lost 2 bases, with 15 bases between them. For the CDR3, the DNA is TGTGCCAGCAGCCCCACAACAGCGGGGAACTATGGCTACACCTTC. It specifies CASSPTTAGNYGYTF.

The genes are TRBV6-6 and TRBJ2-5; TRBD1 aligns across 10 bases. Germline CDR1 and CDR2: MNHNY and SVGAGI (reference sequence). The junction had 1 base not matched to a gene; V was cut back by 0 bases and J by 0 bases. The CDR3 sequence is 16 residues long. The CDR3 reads CASSYSGQGYQETQYF. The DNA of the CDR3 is TGTGCCAGCAGTTACTCGGGACAGGGGTACCAAGAGACCCAGTACTTC.

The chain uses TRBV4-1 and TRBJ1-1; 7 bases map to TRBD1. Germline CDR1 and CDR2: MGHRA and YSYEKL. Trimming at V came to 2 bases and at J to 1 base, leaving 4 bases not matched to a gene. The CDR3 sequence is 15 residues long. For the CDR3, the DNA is TGCGCCAGCAGCCAAAGGGACAGAGAGAACACTGAAGCTTTCTTT. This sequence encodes CASSQRDRENTEAFF.

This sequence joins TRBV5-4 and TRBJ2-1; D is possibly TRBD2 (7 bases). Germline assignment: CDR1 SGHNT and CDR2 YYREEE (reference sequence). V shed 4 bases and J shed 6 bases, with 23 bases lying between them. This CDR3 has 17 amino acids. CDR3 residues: CASSPGGRDLAANEQFF. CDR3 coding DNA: TGTGCCAGCAGCCCCGGGGGGCGGGACCTAGCGGCCAATGAGCAGTTCTTC.

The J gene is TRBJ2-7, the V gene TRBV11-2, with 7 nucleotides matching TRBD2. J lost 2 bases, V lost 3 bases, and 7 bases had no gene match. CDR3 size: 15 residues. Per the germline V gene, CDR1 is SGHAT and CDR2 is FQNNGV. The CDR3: CASSFGRGGPYEQYF. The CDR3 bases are TGTGCCAGCAGCTTTGGGCGCGGGGGACCCTACGAGCAGTACTTC.

The CDR3 spells CAISEEGNQPQHF. The DNA for the CDR3 is TGTGCCATCAGTGAGGAGGGTAATCAGCCCCAGCATTTT. The chain couples TRBV10-3 to TRBJ1-5; D is ambiguous. The length of the CDR3 is 13 residues. CDR1 and CDR2 from the germline V gene are ENHRY and SYGVKD. The V and J ends lost 2 bases and 4 bases respectively, with 6 bases between them.

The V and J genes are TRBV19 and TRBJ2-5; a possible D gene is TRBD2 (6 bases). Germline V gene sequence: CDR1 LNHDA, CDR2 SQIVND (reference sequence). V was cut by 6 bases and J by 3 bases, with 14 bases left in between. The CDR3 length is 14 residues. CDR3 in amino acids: CASRGGNQEETQYF. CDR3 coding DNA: TGTGCCAGTAGGGGCGGGAACCAAGAAGAGACCCAGTACTTC.

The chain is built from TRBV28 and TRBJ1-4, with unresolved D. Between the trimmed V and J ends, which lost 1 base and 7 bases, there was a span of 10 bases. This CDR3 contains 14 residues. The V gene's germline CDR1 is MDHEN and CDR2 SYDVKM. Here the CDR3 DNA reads TGTGCCAGCAGTTTATCGGGGTATCGTGAAAAACTGTTTTTT. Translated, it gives CASSLSGYREKLFF.

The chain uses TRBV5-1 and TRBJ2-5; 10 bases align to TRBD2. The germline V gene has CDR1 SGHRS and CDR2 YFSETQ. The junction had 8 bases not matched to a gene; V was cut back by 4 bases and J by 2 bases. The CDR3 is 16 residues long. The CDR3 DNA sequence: TGCGCCAGCAGCACAGGACTAGCGGCAGGACAAGAGACCCAGTACTTC. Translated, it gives CASSTGLAAGQETQYF. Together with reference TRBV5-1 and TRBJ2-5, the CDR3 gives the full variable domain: KAGVTQTPRYLIKTRGQQVTLSCSPISGHRSVSWYQQTPGQGLQFLFEYFSETQRNKGNFPGRFSGRQFSNSRSEMNVSTLELGDSALYLCASSTGLAAGQETQYFGPGTRLLVL.

The CDR3 region is CASRLLAGGSYEQYF. The DNA of the CDR3 is TGTGCCAGCAGATTACTAGCGGGCGGATCCTACGAGCAGTACTTC. V usage is TRBV6-5 and J usage is TRBJ2-7; TRBD2 aligns across 9 bases. V was pared by 6 bases and J by 1 base, with 7 bases of the junction left unmatched. Germline V gene lookup returns CDR1 MNHEY and CDR2 SVGAGI. The CDR3 covers 15 residues.